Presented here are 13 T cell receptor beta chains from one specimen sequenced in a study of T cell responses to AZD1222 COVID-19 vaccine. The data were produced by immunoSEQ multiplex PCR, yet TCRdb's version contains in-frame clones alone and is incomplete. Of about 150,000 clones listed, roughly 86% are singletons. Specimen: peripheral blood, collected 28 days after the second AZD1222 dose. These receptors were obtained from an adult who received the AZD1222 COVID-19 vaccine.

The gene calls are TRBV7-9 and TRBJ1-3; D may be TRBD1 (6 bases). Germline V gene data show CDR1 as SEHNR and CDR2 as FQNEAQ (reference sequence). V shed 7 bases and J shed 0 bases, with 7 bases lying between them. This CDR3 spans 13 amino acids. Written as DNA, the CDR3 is TGTGCCAGCAAGACAGGCTCTGGAAACACCATATATTTT. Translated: CASKTGSGNTIYF.

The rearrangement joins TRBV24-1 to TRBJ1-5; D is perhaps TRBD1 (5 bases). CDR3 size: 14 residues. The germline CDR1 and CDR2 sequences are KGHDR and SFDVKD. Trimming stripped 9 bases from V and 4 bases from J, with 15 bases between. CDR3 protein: CATGGTGFNQPQHF. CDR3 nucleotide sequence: TGTGCCACCGGAGGCACAGGCTTTAATCAGCCCCAGCATTTT.

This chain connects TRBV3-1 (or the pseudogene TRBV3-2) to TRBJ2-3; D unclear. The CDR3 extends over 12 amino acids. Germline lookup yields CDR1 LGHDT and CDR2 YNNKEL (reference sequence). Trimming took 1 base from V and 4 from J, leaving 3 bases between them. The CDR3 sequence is CASSQGSDTQYF. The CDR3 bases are TGTGCCAGCAGCCAAGGGTCAGATACGCAGTATTTT.

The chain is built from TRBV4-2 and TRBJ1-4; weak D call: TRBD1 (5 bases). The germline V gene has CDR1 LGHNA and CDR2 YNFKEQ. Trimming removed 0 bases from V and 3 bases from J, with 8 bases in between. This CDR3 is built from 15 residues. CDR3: CASSQEGTANEKLFF. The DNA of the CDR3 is TGTGCCAGCAGCCAAGAGGGGACGGCTAATGAAAAACTGTTTTTT.

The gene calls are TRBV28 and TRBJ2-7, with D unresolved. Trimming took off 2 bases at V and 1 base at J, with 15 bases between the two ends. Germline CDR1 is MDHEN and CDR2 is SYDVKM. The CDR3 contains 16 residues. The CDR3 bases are TGTGCCAGCAGTTTAGCCCTCGTTGACCGGTCCTACGAGCAGTACTTC. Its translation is CASSLALVDRSYEQYF.

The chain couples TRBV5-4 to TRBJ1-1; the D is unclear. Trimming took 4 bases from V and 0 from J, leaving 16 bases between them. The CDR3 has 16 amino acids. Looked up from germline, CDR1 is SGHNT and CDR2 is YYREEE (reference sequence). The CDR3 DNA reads TGTGCCAGCAGCCGACCCCCTTTGGGAGTGAACACTGAAGCTTTCTTT. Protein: CASSRPPLGVNTEAFF.

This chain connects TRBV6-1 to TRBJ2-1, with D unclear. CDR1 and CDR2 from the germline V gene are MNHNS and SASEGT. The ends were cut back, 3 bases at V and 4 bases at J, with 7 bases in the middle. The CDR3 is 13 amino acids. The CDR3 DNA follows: TGTGCCAGCAGTGATTGGAATTACAATGAGCAGTTCTTC. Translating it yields CASSDWNYNEQFF.

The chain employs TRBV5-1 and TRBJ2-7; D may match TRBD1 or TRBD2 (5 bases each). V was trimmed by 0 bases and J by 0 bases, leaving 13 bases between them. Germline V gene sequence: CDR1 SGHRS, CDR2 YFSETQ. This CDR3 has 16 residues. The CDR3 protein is CASSLDGTSSSYEQYF. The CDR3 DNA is TGCGCCAGCAGCTTGGATGGGACCTCAAGCTCCTACGAGCAGTACTTC.

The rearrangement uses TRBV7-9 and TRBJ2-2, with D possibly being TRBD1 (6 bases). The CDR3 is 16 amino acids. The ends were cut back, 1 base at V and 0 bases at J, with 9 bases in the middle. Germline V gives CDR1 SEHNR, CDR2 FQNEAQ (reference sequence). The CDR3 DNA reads TGTGCCAGCAGCTTAGGGCGACAGGCGAACACCGGGGAGCTGTTTTTT. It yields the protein CASSLGRQANTGELFF.

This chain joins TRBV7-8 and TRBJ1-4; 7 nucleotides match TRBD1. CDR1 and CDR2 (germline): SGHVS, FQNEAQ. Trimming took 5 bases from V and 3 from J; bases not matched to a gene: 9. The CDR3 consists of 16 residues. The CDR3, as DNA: TGTGCCAGCAGCCATGCCAGGACAGGAGCTAATGAAAAACTGTTTTTT. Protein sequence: CASSHARTGANEKLFF.

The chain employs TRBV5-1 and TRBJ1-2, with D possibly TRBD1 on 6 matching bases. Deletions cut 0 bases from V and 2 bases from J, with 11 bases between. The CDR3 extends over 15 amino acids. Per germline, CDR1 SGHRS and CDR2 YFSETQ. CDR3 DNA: TGCGCCAGCAGCTTGGAAGCAACAGGGAACTATGGCTACACCTTC. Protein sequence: CASSLEATGNYGYTF.

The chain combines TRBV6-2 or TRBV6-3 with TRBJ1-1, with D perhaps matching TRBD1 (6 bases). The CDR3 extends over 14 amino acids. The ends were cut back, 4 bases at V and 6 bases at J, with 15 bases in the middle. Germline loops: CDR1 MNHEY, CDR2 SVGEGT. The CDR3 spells CASSSGTYGPEAFF. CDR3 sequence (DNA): TGTGCCAGCAGTTCCGGGACATATGGGCCTGAAGCTTTCTTT.

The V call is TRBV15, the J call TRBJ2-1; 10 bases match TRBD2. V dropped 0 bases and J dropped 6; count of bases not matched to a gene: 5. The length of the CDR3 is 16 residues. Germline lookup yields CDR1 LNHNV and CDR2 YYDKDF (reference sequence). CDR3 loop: CATSRESGGGLNEQFF. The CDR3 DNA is TGTGCCACCAGCAGAGAGAGCGGGGGGGGGCTCAATGAGCAGTTCTTC.